Listed below are T cell receptor beta chains from one sample, sequenced in a study of patients and donors after allogeneic stem cell transplantation. TCRdb independently ran MiXCR on the RT-PCR reads; one entry per CDR3 protein. The table records some 92,000 distinct CDR3 sequences, around 48% of them present only once. The specimen was blood, either unsorted or a sorted T cell fraction (not recorded which). The receptor set was obtained from a human donor who was either an allogeneic HSCT recipient or a stem cell or donor lymphocyte infusion donor (not recorded which). It is not recorded whose cells these are; they may come from a transplant donor. The CDR3 runs from the conserved cysteine through the conserved F or W. Each record gives: J gene, D gene, clone size, V gene, CDR3 DNA, CDR3 protein. D genes are given only for firm matches. The size of a clone is reported for some rows only, either as once, few or many, or as a class for expanded clones.

>TRBJ2-3|NA|NA|TRBV3-1
TGTGCCAGCAGCCAAGTCACTAGCCCCCAAGATACGCAGTATTTT
CASSQVTSPQDTQYF
>TRBJ2-1|NA|NA|TRBV6-5
TGTGCCAGCAGTTACTCGATTCCCGGAGGGGCCCCGTACAATGAGCAGTTCTTC
CASSYSIPGGAPYNEQFF
>TRBJ2-3|NA|NA|TRBV27
TGTGCCAGCAGTTTTAGGGTATCCCTCACAGATACGCAGTATTTT
CASSFRVSLTDTQYF
>TRBJ1-2|NA|few|TRBV19
TGTGCCAGTAGTACCGGACCTTTCCGGACCTTC
CASSTGPFRTF
>TRBJ1-5|NA|few|TRBV27
TGTGCCAGCAGTTTATCTGGGGACCAGCCCCAGCATTTT
CASSLSGDQPQHF
>TRBJ2-2|NA|NA|TRBV5-1
TGCGCCAGCAGCTTGACTCTTTCAAACACCGGGGAGCTGTTTTTT
CASSLTLSNTGELFF
>TRBJ1-4|NA|NA|TRBV5-1
TGCGCCAGCAGCCCACTCCCCGGGACGCCGAATGAAAAACTGTTTTTT
CASSPLPGTPNEKLFF
>TRBJ1-1|NA|NA|TRBV12-5
TGTGCTAGTGATCCGGCGGCGGACAGTGAAGCTTTCTTT
CASDPAADSEAFF
>TRBJ1-3|NA|NA|TRBV29-1
TGCAGCGCCCTGGGACACAATGGAAACACCATATATTTT
CSALGHNGNTIYF
>TRBJ1-5|NA|few|TRBV6-2/TRBV6-3
TGTGCCAGCAGTTGGGGGCGTGGAAGGGGCCAATCCCCCAATCAGCCCCAGCATTTT
CASSWGRGRGQSPNQPQHF
>TRBJ1-4|TRBD1|few|TRBV18
TGTGCCAGCTCCTGGGGACAGAATGAAAAACTGTTTTTT
CASSWGQNEKLFF
>TRBJ2-1|NA|NA|TRBV7-9
TGTGCCAGCAGCTTGGCCTTGGACAGCCCTTACTTCTACAATGAGCAGTTCTTC
CASSLALDSPYFYNEQFF
>TRBJ2-2|NA|NA|TRBV28
TGTGCCAGCAGAACGGGGACCGGGGAGCTGTTTTTT
CASRTGTGELFF
>TRBJ1-1|NA|NA|TRBV7-9
TGTGCCAGCAGCCCTCACAGAGACTCCACTGAAGCTTTCTTT
CASSPHRDSTEAFF
>TRBJ1-1|NA|NA|TRBV18
TGTGCCAGCTCAGCCCGGGACGGTGAAGCTTTCTTT
CASSARDGEAFF
>TRBJ1-2|TRBD1|few|TRBV10-3
TGTGCCATCAGTGAGAGTATTTTAGGACAGGGGCGCTATGGCTACACCTTC
CAISESILGQGRYGYTF
>TRBJ1-3|NA|NA|TRBV29-1
TGCAGCGTTGAAGACGTAATCACAGGAGACTCTGGAAACACCATATATTTT
CSVEDVITGDSGNTIYF
>TRBJ1-1|TRBD1|few|TRBV4-2
TGTGCCAGCAGCCAAATTCTACAGGGGTTGAACACTGAAGCTTTCTTT
CASSQILQGLNTEAFF
>TRBJ1-2|NA|NA|TRBV28
TGTGCCAGCAGTTTATGGACGGACCTTGGCTACACCTTC
CASSLWTDLGYTF
>TRBJ1-3|NA|NA|TRBV7-9
TGTGCCAGCAGCTTAGCGGGTGCCTCTGGAAACACCATATATTTT
CASSLAGASGNTIYF
>TRBJ1-2|NA|NA|TRBV12-3/TRBV12-4
TGTGCCAGCAGTTTTGGCAGGGAAGCCACCTTC
CASSFGREATF
>TRBJ1-3|NA|NA|TRBV20-1
TGCAGTGCCAGGGACGGCTCTGGAAACACCATATATTTT
CSARDGSGNTIYF